Presented here are 2 T cell receptor beta chains from one specimen sequenced in a study of spatial heterogeneity in lung cancer. TCRdb re-analysed the 5' RACE reads in MiXCR, keeping a single row per CDR3 protein. Here the sample spans about 36,000 distinct CDR3 sequences, approximately 8% being singletons. Time point noted: blood at routine non-recurrence follow-up after resection. The starting material was PBMCs, obtained at follow-up. These receptors all stem from a male donor with early-stage non-small cell lung cancer.

The table lists this clonotype with many counts. The rearrangement uses TRBV5-1 and TRBJ2-5; 10 bases align to TRBD1. CDR1 is SGHRS, CDR2 YFSETQ, per germline. The CDR3 consists of 15 residues. Trimming removed 5 bases from V and 4 bases from J; junction bases left unmatched: 8. Written as DNA, the CDR3 is TGCGCCAGCAGTTCGGGACAGGGGTTGATAGAGACCCAGTACTTC. This codes for CASSSGQGLIETQYF.

This clonotype showed up just a few times. One end of the junction does not line up with germline, which may come from a read error. This chain joins TRBV3-1 and TRBJ2-6; D is uncertain. Germline V CDR1 and CDR2: LGHDT, YNNKEL (reference sequence). There are 14 residues in the CDR3. The CDR3 loop reads CANSQVIGANVLTF. CDR3 in DNA: TGTGCCAACAGCCAAGTGATTGGGGCCAACGTCCTGACTTTC. Full variable domain (remainder filled in from reference TRBV3-1 and TRBJ2-6): DTAVSQTPKYLVTQMGNDKSIKCEQNLGHDTMYWYKQDSKKFLKIMFSYNNKELIINETVPNRFSPKSPDKAHLNLHINSLELGDSAVYFCANSQVIGANVLTFGAGSRLTVL.